The sequence of this TCR beta chain was determined in a study of T cell responses to AZD1222 COVID-19 vaccine. This clone occurred once. Its antigen is still unknown. Profiled with immunoSEQ multiplex PCR; TCRdb holds only in-frame clones, not every one. The data show 65,000 to 95,000 clones, with around 80% seen just once and roughly a fifth held by the top ten. The V end was cut by 6 bases, the J end by 2 bases, with 1 base between. The CDR3 has 10 residues. In germline, CDR1 is SGHAT, CDR2 FQNNGV. Study-level points and caveats: White British people made up most donors, females outnumbered males, and clonal diversity was possibly underestimated. Spike-specific TCR breadth and depth grew following two AZD1222 doses.

V is TRBV11-2 and J is TRBJ1-1; D is unclear. The starting material was peripheral blood, obtained on day 0 of AZD1222 vaccination. The sequence derives from an adult in good health. The CDR3 is CASRNTEAFF. DNA for the CDR3: TGTGCCAGCAGAAACACTGAAGCTTTCTTT. Combining the CDR3 with reference TRBV11-2 and TRBJ1-1 gives the whole variable domain EAGVAQSPRYKIIEKRQSVAFWCNPISGHATLYWYQQILGQGPKLLIQFQNNGVVDDSQLPKDRFSAERLKGVDSTLKIQPAKLEDSAVYLCASRNTEAFFGQGTRLTVV.